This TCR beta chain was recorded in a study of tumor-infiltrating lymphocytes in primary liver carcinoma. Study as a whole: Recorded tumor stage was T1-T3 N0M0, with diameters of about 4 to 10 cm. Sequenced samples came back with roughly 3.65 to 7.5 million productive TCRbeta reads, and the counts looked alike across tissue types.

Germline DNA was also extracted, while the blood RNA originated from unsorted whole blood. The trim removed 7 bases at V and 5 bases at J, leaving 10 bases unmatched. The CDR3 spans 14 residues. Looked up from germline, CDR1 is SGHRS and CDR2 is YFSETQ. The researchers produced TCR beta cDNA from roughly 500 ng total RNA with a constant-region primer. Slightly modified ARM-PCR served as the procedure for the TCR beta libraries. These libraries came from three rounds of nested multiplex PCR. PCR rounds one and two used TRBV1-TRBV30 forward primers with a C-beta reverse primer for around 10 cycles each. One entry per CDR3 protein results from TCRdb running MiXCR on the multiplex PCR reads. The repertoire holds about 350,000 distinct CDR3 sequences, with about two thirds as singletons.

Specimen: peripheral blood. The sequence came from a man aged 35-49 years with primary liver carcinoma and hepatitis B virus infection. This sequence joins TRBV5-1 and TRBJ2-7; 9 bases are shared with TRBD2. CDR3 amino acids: CASGSLAGSNEQYF. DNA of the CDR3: TGCGCCAGCGGAAGCCTAGCGGGAAGCAACGAGCAGTACTTC.